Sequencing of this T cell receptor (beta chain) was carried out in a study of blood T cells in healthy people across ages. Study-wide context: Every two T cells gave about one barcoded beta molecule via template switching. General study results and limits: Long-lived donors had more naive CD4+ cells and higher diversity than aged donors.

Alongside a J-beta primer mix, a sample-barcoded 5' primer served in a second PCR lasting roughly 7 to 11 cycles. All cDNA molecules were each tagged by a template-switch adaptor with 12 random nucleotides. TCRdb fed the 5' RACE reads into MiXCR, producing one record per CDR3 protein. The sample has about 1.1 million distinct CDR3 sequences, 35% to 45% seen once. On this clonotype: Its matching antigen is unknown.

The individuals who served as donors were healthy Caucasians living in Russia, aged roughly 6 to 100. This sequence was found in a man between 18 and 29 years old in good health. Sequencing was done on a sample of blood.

The CDR3: CATHMGQSYGYTF. In DNA form, the CDR3 reads TGTGCCACCCACATGGGACAGAGCTATGGCTACACCTTC. The genes are TRBV28 and TRBJ1-2; 7 positions match TRBD1. The CDR3 runs to 13 residues. J was trimmed by 4 bases and V by 10 bases; bases with no gene match: 9. Germline V gene data show CDR1 as MDHEN and CDR2 as SYDVKM.